These T cell receptor beta chains were read from a single sample in a study of T cells after yellow fever vaccination. A single record per CDR3 protein comes from TCRdb applying MiXCR to the 5' RACE reads. Among hundreds of thousands of distinct CDR3 sequences listed, roughly an eighth were seen once. The specimen was PBMCs, collected on the day of the yellow fever booster vaccination. The receptors derive from a young man who received the YFV17D yellow fever vaccine. Each CDR3 is given with its conserved first and last residue. Each record gives: D gene, clone size, V gene, J gene, CDR3 protein, CDR3 DNA. A D gene is named only where the DNA matches it firmly. Size is omitted from some rows. Given values are once, few, many or a class for expanded clones.

TRBD1,-,TRBV15,TRBJ1-2,CATSSHTGQGGGYTF,TGTGCCACCAGCAGTCATACGGGACAGGGGGGTGGCTACACCTTC
-,-,TRBV14,TRBJ1-5,CASSQDKPGVPRGGPQHF,TGTGCCAGCAGCCAAGATAAACCGGGGGTACCTCGGGGAGGGCCCCAGCATTTT
-,-,TRBV7-2,TRBJ2-3,CASSLDLAKQYF,TGTGCCAGCAGCCTGGACTTAGCCAAACAGTATTTT
-,many,TRBV7-8,TRBJ2-7,CASKEGFGEQYF,TGTGCCAGCAAAGAGGGTTTCGGCGAGCAGTACTTC
-,few,TRBV9,TRBJ1-3,CASSREGLTGNTIYF,TGTGCCAGCAGCAGGGAGGGCTTGACTGGAAACACCATATATTTT
TRBD1,few,TRBV5-1,TRBJ1-2,CASGRDRNYGYTF,TGCGCCAGCGGCCGGGACAGGAACTATGGCTACACCTTC
-,few,TRBV11-2,TRBJ1-3,CASSFEATGNTIYF,TGTGCCAGCAGCTTTGAGGCTACTGGAAACACCATATATTTT
-,few,TRBV11-2,TRBJ2-7,CASARGNEQYF,TGTGCCAGCGCCCGGGGGAACGAGCAGTACTTC
-,few,TRBV29-1,TRBJ2-7,CSVEDLGYEQYF,TGCAGCGTTGAAGATCTTGGCTACGAGCAGTACTTC
-,-,TRBV20-1,TRBJ1-2,CSASRQDYGYTF,TGCAGTGCTAGTCGGCAGGACTATGGCTACACCTTC
TRBD2,few,TRBV10-1,TRBJ2-1,CASSLTGGPGGNEQFF,TGCGCCAGCAGTCTTACGGGAGGGCCGGGTGGGAATGAGCAGTTCTTC
TRBD1,-,TRBV20-1,TRBJ1-1,CSARTDRVGVSEAFF,TGCAGTGCTAGGACGGACAGGGTGGGTGTATCTGAAGCTTTCTTT
-,-,TRBV10-3,TRBJ2-1,CAISEQVHEQFF,TGTGCCATCAGTGAACAGGTACACGAGCAGTTCTTC
TRBD2,few,TRBV6-5,TRBJ2-1,CASSYSISGSSPYNEQFF,TGTGCCAGCAGTTACTCGATTAGCGGGAGCTCCCCCTACAATGAGCAGTTCTTC
TRBD2,-,TRBV4-2,TRBJ2-5,CASSQDLGLGQETQYF,TGTGCCAGCAGCCAAGATTTGGGACTAGGGCAAGAGACCCAGTACTTC
-,-,TRBV20-1,TRBJ2-2,CSARVGRGVTGELFF,TGCAGTGCTAGAGTGGGCAGGGGGGTAACCGGGGAGCTGTTTTTT
TRBD2,few,TRBV10-3,TRBJ2-1,CAISEMAGGPNEQFF,TGTGCCATCAGTGAGATGGCGGGAGGGCCTAATGAGCAGTTCTTC
-,-,TRBV4-3,TRBJ2-3,CASSLRVGDTQYF,TGCGCCAGCAGCCTTAGGGTGGGAGATACGCAGTATTTT
-,few,TRBV6-5,TRBJ2-5,CASSYSRGETQYF,TGTGCCAGCAGTTACTCGAGGGGGGAGACCCAGTACTTC
-,once,TRBV20-1,TRBJ2-7,CSARERDRYEQYF,TGCAGTGCTAGAGAGAGGGATCGATACGAGCAGTACTTC
-,many,TRBV18,TRBJ2-3,CASSPWTDTQYF,TGTGCCAGCTCACCATGGACGGATACGCAGTATTTT
-,few,TRBV20-1,TRBJ2-5,CSVKAMRETQYF,TGCAGTGTAAAAGCGATGAGGGAGACCCAGTACTTC
-,-,TRBV4-3,TRBJ2-7,CASSQERGFSYEQYF,TGCGCCAGCAGCCAAGAACGAGGGTTCTCCTACGAGCAGTACTTC
-,-,TRBV7-9,TRBJ1-2,CASSLQGPSNYGYTF,TGTGCCAGCAGCTTACAGGGCCCTAGTAACTATGGCTACACCTTC
-,few,TRBV15,TRBJ2-3,CATSRDRDTQYF,TGTGCCACCAGCAGAGATCGGGATACGCAGTATTTT
-,-,TRBV19,TRBJ1-5,CASRPNRESNQPQHF,TGTGCCAGTAGGCCTAACAGGGAGAGCAATCAGCCCCAGCATTTT
-,few,TRBV3-1,TRBJ1-6,CASSYVRSPLHF,TGTGCCAGCAGCTACGTTCGTTCACCCCTCCACTTT
-,-,TRBV12-3/TRBV12-4,TRBJ2-1,CASTQSLINEQFF,TGTGCCAGCACCCAATCGCTCATTAATGAGCAGTTCTTC
-,-,TRBV20-1,TRBJ2-1,CSARTLMNEQFF,TGCAGTGCTAGAACACTAATGAATGAGCAGTTCTTC
-,few,TRBV20-1,TRBJ2-7,CSADRPTGTPPYEQYF,TGCAGTGCTGACCGTCCAACCGGGACTCCCCCCTACGAGCAGTACTTC
-,many,TRBV5-1,TRBJ1-1,CASSLDPNTEAFF,TGTGCCAGCAGCTTAGACCCGAACACTGAAGCTTTCTTT
-,many,TRBV19,TRBJ1-5,CASSGLRGNQPQHF,TGTGCCAGTAGCGGCTTACGGGGTAATCAGCCCCAGCATTTT
TRBD2,-,TRBV5-6,TRBJ2-7,CASSLTGGAVSYEQYF,TGTGCCAGCAGCTTAACGGGGGGGGCCGTCTCCTACGAGCAGTACTTC
TRBD2,-,TRBV7-2,TRBJ2-7,CASSHLPGGRNEQYF,TGTGCCAGCAGCCACCTCCCGGGAGGGAGAAACGAGCAGTACTTC
-,few,TRBV5-4,TRBJ2-1,CASSPRSDNEQFF,TGTGCCAGCAGCCCCAGGTCCGACAATGAGCAGTTCTTC
-,few,TRBV5-1,TRBJ1-1,CASSFIRNTEAFF,TGCGCCAGCAGCTTTATTCGGAACACTGAAGCTTTCTTT
-,many,TRBV11-1,TRBJ2-1,CASSDRGYNEQFF,TGTGCCAGCAGCGACCGCGGGTACAATGAGCAGTTCTTC
TRBD1,few,TRBV30,TRBJ1-1,CAWSTLQGARYTEAFF,TGTGCCTGGAGTACATTGCAGGGGGCGCGGTACACTGAAGCTTTCTTT
TRBD2,-,TRBV20-1,TRBJ2-1,CSAGTSGRFNEQFF,TGCAGTGCCGGGACTAGCGGGAGGTTCAATGAGCAGTTCTTC
TRBD1,-,TRBV29-1,TRBJ2-7,CSVSDRSSYEQYF,TGCAGCGTTTCGGACAGGAGCTCCTACGAGCAGTACTTC
-,few,TRBV27,TRBJ2-7,CASSFAGGSSYEQYF,TGTGCCAGCAGTTTCGCGGGTGGTAGCTCCTACGAGCAGTACTTC
TRBD1,few,TRBV18,TRBJ2-7,CASSPTRDRDEQYF,TGTGCCAGCTCACCAACCCGGGACAGGGATGAGCAGTACTTC
TRBD2,-,TRBV9,TRBJ2-7,CASSVGVTSDYEQYF,TGTGCCAGCAGCGTAGGGGTGACTAGCGACTACGAGCAGTACTTC